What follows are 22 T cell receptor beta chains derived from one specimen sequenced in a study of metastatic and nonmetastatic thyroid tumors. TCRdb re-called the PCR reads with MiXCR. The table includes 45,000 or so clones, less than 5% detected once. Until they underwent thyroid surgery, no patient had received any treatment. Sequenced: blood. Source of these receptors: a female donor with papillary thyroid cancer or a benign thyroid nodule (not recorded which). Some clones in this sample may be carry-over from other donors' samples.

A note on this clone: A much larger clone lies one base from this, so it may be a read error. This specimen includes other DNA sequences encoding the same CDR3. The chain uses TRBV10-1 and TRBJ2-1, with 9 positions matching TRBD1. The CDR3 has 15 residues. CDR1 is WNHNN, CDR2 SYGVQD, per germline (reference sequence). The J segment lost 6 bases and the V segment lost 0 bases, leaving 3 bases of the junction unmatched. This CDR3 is CASSESGTGCNEQFF. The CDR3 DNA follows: TGCGCCAGCAGTGAGTCGGGGACAGGGTGCAATGAGCAGTTCTTC.

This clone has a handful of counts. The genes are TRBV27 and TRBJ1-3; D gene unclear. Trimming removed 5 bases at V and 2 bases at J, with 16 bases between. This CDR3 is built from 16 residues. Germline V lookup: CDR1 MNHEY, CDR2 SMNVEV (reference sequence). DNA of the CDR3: TGTGCCAGCAGTCCCACCCTGTGGGCGGCTGGAAACACCATATATTTT. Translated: CASSPTLWAAGNTIYF.

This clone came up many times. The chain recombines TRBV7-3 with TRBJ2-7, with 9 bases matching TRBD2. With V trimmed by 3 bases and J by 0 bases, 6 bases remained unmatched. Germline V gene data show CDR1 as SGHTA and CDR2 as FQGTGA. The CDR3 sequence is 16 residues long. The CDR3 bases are TGTGCCAGCAGCTTTCCTAGACTAGCGGACTCCTACGAGCAGTACTTC. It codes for CASSFPRLADSYEQYF. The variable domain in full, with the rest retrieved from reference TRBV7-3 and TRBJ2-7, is GAGVSQTPSNKVTEKGKYVELRCDPISGHTALYWYRQSLGQGPEFLIYFQGTGAADDSGLPNDRFFAVRPEGSVSTLKIQRTERGDSAVYLCASSFPRLADSYEQYFGPGTRLTVT.

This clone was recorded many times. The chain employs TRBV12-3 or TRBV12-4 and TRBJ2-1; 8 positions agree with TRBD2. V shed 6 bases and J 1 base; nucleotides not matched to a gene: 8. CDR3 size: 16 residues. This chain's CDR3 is CASRRSAGGSYNEQFF. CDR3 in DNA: TGTGCCAGCAGGCGGTCGGCGGGAGGATCCTACAATGAGCAGTTCTTC.

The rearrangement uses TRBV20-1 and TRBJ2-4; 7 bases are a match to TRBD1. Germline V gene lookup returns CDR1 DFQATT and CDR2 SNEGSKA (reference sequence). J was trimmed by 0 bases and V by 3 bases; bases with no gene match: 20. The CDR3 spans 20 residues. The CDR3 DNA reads TGCAGTGCTAGCCGAGTGGGTGGACAGGCGGAAGGCCTAGCCAAAAACATTCAGTACTTC. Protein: CSASRVGGQAEGLAKNIQYF.

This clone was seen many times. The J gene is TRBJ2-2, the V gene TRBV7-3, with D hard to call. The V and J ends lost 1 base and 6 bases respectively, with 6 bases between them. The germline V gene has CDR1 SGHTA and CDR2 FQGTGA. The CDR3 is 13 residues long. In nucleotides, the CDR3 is TGTGCCAGCAGCTTAATGAGACCCGGGGAGCTGTTTTTT. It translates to CASSLMRPGELFF.

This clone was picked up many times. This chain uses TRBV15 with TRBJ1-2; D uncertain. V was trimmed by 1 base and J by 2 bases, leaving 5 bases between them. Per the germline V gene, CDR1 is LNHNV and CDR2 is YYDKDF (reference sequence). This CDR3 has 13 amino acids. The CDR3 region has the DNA TGTGCCACCAGCAGAGGGGAAAACTATGGCTACACCTTC. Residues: CATSRGENYGYTF.

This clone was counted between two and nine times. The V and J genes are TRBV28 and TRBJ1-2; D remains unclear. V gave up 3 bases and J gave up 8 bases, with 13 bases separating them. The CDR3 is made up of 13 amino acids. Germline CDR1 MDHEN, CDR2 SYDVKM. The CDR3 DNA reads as TGTGCCAGCAGTTTGTCCCATTCGGGGGGCTACACCTTC. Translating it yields CASSLSHSGGYTF.

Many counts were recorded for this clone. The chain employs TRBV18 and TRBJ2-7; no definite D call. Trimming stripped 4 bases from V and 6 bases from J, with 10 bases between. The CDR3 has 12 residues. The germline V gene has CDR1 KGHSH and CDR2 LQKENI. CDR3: CASSRYLSEQYF. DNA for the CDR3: TGTGCCAGCTCACGATACTTGAGCGAGCAGTACTTC.

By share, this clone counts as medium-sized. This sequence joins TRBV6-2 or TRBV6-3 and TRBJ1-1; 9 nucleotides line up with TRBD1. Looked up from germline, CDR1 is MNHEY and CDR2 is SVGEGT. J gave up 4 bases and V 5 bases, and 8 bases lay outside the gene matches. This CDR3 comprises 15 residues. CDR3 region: CASSQNRGQITEAFF. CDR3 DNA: TGTGCCAGCAGTCAAAACAGGGGGCAGATCACTGAAGCTTTCTTT.

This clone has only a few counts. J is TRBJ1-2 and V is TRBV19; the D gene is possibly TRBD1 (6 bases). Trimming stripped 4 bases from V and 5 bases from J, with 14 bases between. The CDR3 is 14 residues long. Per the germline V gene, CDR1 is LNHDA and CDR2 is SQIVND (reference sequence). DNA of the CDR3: TGTGCCAGTAGTACCAAACAGGGTCCATATGGCTACACCTTC. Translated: CASSTKQGPYGYTF.

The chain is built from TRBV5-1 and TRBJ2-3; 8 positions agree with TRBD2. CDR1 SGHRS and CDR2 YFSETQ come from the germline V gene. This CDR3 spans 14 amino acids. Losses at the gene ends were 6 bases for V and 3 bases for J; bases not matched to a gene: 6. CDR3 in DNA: TGCGCCAGCAACCTCGGGGGGGTTACAGATACGCAGTATTTT. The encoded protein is CASNLGGVTDTQYF.

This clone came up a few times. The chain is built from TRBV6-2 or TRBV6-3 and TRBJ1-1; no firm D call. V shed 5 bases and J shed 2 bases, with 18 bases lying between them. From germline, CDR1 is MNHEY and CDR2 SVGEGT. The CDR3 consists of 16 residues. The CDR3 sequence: CASSTLQRTGNTEAFF. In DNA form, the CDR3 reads TGTGCCAGCAGTACACTCCAGCGGACGGGAAACACTGAAGCTTTCTTT.

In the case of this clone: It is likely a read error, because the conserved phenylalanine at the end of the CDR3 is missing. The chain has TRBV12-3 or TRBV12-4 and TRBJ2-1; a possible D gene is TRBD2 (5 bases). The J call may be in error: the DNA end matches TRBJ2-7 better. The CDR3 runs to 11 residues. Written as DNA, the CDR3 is TGTGCCACTTACTCCGGGGATGAGCAGTACTTG. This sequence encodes CATYSGDEQYL.

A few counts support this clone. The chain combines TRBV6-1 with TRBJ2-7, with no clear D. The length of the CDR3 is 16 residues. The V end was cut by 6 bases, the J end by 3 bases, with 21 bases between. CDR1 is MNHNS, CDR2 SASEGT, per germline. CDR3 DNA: TGTGCCAGCAGGGTCGGCGGACGTTTAAATGGCTACGAGCAGTACTTC. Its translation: CASRVGGRLNGYEQYF.

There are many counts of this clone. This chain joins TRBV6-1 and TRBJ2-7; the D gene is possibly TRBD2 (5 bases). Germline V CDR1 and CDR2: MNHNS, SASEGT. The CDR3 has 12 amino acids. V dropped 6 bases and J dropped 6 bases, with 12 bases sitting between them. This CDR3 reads CASSEPTSEQYF. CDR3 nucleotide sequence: TGTGCCAGCAGCGAACCTACTAGCGAGCAGTACTTC.

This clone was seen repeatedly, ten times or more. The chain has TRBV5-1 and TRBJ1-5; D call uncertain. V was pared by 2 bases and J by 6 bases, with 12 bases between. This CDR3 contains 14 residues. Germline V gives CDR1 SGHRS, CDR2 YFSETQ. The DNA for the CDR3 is TGCGCCAGCAGCTTCTATCCAAACGGTCAGCCCCAGCATTTT. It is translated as CASSFYPNGQPQHF.

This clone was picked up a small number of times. DNA for the CDR3: TGTGCCAGCAGTTTGAGGGCAAGAAGCACAGATACGCAGTATTTT. Amino acid sequence: CASSLRARSTDTQYF. V gene TRBV12-3 or TRBV12-4 combines with J gene TRBJ2-3; possible D gene TRBD2, 5 bases. The CDR3 has 15 amino acids. The V end was cut by 3 bases, the J end by 0 bases, with 10 bases between.

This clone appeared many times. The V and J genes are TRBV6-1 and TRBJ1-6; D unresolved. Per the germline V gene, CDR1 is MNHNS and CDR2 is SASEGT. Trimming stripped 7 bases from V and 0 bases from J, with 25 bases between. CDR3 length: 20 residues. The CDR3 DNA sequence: TGTGCCAGCAAACGGACCATGGGAATAGGTGCGGCCTCCTATAATTCACCCCTCCACTTT. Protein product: CASKRTMGIGAASYNSPLHF.

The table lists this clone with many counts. CDR3 in DNA: TGCAGTGCTAGAGATAGGACTGAAGCTTTCTTT. This translates into CSARDRTEAFF. V usage is TRBV20-1 and J usage is TRBJ1-1; D remains ambiguous. Germline-derived CDR1 and CDR2 are DFQATT and SNEGSKA (reference sequence). The CDR3 totals 11 residues. Trimming pared 0 bases from V and 5 bases from J, leaving 4 bases between.

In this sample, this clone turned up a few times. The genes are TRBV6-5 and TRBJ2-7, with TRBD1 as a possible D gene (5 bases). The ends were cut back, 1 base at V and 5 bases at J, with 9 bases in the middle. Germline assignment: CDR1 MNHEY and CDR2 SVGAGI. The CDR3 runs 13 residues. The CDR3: CASSYWKGDEQYF. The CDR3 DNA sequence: TGTGCCAGCAGTTACTGGAAAGGGGACGAGCAGTACTTC.

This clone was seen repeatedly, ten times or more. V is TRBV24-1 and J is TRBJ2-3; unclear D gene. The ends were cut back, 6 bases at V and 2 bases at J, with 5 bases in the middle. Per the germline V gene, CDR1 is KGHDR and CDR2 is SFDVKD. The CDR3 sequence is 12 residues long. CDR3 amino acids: CATSKNTDTQYF. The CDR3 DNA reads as TGTGCCACCAGTAAAAACACAGATACGCAGTATTTT.